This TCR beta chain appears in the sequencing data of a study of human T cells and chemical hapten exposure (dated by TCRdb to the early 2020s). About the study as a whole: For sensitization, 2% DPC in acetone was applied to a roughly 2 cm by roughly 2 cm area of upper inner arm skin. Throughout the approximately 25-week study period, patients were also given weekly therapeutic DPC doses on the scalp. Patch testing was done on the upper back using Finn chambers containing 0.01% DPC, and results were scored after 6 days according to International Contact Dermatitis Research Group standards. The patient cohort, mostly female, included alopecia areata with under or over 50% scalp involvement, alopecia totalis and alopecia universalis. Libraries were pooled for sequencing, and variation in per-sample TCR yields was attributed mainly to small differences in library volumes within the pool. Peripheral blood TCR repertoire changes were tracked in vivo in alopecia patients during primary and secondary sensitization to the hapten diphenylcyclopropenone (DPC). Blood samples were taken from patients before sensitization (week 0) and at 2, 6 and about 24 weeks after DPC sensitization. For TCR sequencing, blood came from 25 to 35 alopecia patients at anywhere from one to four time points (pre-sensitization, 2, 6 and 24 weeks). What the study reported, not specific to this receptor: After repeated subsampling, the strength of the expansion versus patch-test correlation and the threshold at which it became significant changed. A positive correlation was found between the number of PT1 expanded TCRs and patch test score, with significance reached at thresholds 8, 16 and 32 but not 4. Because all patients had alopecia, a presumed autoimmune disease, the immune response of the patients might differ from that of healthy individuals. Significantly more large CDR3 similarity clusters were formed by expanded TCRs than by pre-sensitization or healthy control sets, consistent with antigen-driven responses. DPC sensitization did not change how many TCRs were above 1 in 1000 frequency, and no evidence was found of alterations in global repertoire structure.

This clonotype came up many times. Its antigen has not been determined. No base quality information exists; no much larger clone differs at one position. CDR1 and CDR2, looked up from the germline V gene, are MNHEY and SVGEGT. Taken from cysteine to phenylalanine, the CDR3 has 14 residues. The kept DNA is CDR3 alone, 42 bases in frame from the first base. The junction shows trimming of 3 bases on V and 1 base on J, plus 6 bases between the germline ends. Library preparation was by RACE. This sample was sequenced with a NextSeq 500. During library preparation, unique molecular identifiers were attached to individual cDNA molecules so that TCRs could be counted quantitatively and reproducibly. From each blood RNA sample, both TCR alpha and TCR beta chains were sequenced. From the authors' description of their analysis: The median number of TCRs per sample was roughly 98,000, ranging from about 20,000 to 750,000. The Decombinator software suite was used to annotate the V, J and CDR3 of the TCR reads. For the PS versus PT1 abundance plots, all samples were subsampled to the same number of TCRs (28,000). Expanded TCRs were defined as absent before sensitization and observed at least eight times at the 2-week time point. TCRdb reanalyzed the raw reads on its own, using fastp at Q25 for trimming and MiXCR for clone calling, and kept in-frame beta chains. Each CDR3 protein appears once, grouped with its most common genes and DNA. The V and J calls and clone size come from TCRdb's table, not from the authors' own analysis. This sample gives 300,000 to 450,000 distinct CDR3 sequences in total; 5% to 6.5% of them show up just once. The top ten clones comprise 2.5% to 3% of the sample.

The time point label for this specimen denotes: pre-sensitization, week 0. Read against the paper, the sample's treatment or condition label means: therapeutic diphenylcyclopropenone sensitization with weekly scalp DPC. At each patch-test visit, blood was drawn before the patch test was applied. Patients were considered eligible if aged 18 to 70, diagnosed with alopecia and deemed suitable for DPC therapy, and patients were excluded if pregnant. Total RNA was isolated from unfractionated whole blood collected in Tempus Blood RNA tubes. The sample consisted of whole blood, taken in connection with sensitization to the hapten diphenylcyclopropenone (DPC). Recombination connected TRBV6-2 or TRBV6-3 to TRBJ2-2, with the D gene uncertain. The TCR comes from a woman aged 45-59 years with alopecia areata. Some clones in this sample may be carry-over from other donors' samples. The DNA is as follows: TGTGCCAGCAGTTATAATGAGAACACCGGGGAGCTGTTTTTT. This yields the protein CASSYNENTGELFF.